Below, 29 T cell receptor beta chains from the same sample are listed, as sequenced in a study of cytomegalovirus exposure and HLA in healthy donors. Generated by immunoSEQ multiplex PCR, the TCRdb table keeps only in-frame clones and is missing some. The sample carries roughly 120,000 clones, 88% recorded once. Sequenced input: PBMCs. The receptors originated from a woman aged 18-29 years in good health and CMV-seronegative.

The chain is built from TRBV27 and TRBJ2-2; 7 nucleotides align to TRBD1. Trimming cost V 7 bases and J 2 bases; bases outside gene matches: 10. Looked up from germline, CDR1 is MNHEY and CDR2 is SMNVEV (reference sequence). The CDR3 is made up of 16 amino acids. CDR3 loop: CASTELNRGNTGELFF. The CDR3 DNA sequence: TGTGCCAGCACCGAATTAAACAGGGGAAACACCGGGGAGCTGTTTTTT.

The chain recombines TRBV6-1 with TRBJ2-3; TRBD1 matches at 7 bases. CDR3 length: 15 amino acids. Germline loops: CDR1 MNHNS, CDR2 SASEGT. J was trimmed by 3 bases and V by 10 bases; bases with no gene match: 13. The CDR3 bases are TGTGCCACCCAAACCACAGGGGTCGAGACAGATACGCAGTATTTT. This sequence encodes CATQTTGVETDTQYF.

The rearrangement joins TRBV7-9 to TRBJ1-4, with a tentative D call TRBD1 (6 bases). CDR1 and CDR2 from the germline V gene are SEHNR and FQNEAQ (reference sequence). The CDR3 has 15 amino acids. The V end was cut by 5 bases, the J end by 5 bases, with 15 bases between. CDR3 amino acids: CASSPHRALNEKLFF. The DNA of the CDR3 is TGTGCCAGCAGCCCACACAGGGCCCTCAATGAAAAACTGTTTTTT.

The chain couples TRBV29-1 to TRBJ1-3, with D uncertain. CDR1 and CDR2 (germline): SQVTM, ANQGSEA. The CDR3 spans 14 residues. V dropped 1 base and J dropped 2 bases, with 9 bases sitting between them. Written as DNA, the CDR3 is TGCAGCGTTGAAGGGCAGGAGGCTGGAAACACCATATATTTT. This translates into CSVEGQEAGNTIYF.

The J gene is TRBJ2-2, the V gene TRBV5-1, with a tentative D call TRBD1 (5 bases). V gave up 0 bases and J gave up 4 bases, with 34 bases separating them. The germline V gene has CDR1 SGHRS and CDR2 YFSETQ. The CDR3 has 23 residues. CDR3 bases: TGCGCCAGCAGCTTGGCCGAGTCTTGGGATCAGGGAACTCTTTTCGTAGGCACCGGGGAGCTGTTTTTT. Its translation is CASSLAESWDQGTLFVGTGELFF.

The chain recombines TRBV27 with TRBJ1-1; D is uncertain. V was shortened by 5 bases and J by 6 bases, with 16 bases between the two germline ends. This CDR3 comprises 14 residues. Germline values: CDR1 MNHEY, CDR2 SMNVEV (reference sequence). CDR3 residues: CASSLLPRHSEAFF. In DNA, the CDR3 is TGTGCCAGCAGTCTCCTTCCCAGACACTCTGAAGCTTTCTTT.

CDR3 DNA sequence: TGTGCCAGCAGCTTATTGGGAGGGTCCGGGGGGGCTGAAGCTTTCTTT. It codes for CASSLLGGSGGAEAFF. The V and J genes are TRBV7-3 and TRBJ1-1; the D gene is possibly TRBD1 (5 bases). This CDR3 spans 16 amino acids. The germline V gene encodes CDR1 SGHTA and CDR2 FQGTGA. The V end was cut by 2 bases, the J end by 6 bases, with 19 bases between.

This chain joins TRBV6-5 and TRBJ2-2; D perhaps matches TRBD1 (6 bases). The CDR3 spans 16 residues. The V gene's germline CDR1 is MNHEY and CDR2 SVGAGI. Trimming took 0 bases from V and 4 from J, leaving 12 bases between them. The CDR3 region is CASSYSGGIFTGELFF. CDR3 bases: TGTGCCAGCAGTTACTCTGGGGGCATTTTCACCGGGGAGCTGTTTTTT.

The chain combines TRBV5-6 with TRBJ2-3, with D uncertain. The V and J ends lost 0 bases and 6 bases respectively, with 5 bases between them. The germline gives CDR1 SGHDT, CDR2 YYEEEE. This CDR3 is built from 12 residues. DNA of the CDR3: TGTGCCAGCAGCTTGGGCCGGGATACGCAGTATTTT. It yields the protein CASSLGRDTQYF.

The chain links TRBV27 to TRBJ1-5; 10 nucleotides align to TRBD1. Trimming at V came to 6 bases and at J to 6 bases, leaving 5 bases not matched to a gene. There are 14 residues in the CDR3. The germline V gene encodes CDR1 MNHEY and CDR2 SMNVEV (reference sequence). The CDR3 region is CASRTGTGVQPQHF. Here the CDR3 DNA reads TGTGCCAGCAGAACCGGGACAGGGGTTCAGCCCCAGCATTTT.

The chain recombines TRBV27 with TRBJ2-7; D possibly corresponds to TRBD1 (5 bases). Per germline, CDR1 MNHEY and CDR2 SMNVEV (reference sequence). The length of the CDR3 is 11 residues. The germline V and J ends were trimmed by 8 bases and 3 bases, with 8 bases remaining between them. The CDR3 spells CASGQGYEQYF. CDR3 sequence (DNA): TGTGCCAGCGGGCAGGGCTACGAGCAGTACTTC.

The gene calls are TRBV25-1 and TRBJ2-7; 9 bases map to TRBD2. Germline CDR1 reads MGHDK; CDR2 reads SYGVNS. This CDR3 has 15 amino acids. V gave up 3 bases and J gave up 2 bases; unmatched junction bases: 5. The CDR3 spells CASSDQASGTYEQYF. The CDR3 coding sequence is TGTGCCAGCAGTGATCAGGCTAGCGGGACCTACGAGCAGTACTTC.

The V call is TRBV6-4, the J call TRBJ2-3, with 9 bases aligning to TRBD1. The germline V gene has CDR1 MRHNA and CDR2 SNTAGT. The V and J ends lost 6 bases and 4 bases, in that order; junction bases with no gene match: 8. The CDR3 sequence is 15 residues long. As DNA, the CDR3 is TGTGCCAGCAGCCTGACAGGGGGTGAATCAGATACGCAGTATTTT. Its protein is CASSLTGGESDTQYF.

This rearrangement joins TRBV7-6 to TRBJ2-5, with TRBD1 as a possible D gene (5 bases). Trimming pared 2 bases from V and 1 base from J, leaving 11 bases between. The CDR3 totals 15 residues. Germline CDR1 reads SGHVS; CDR2 reads FNYEAQ. The CDR3 here is CASSLFKGPQETQYF. For the CDR3, the DNA is TGTGCCAGCAGCTTATTTAAGGGGCCCCAAGAGACCCAGTACTTC.

The rearrangement links TRBV30 to TRBJ1-3; 8 bases fit TRBD1. CDR1 is GTSNPN and CDR2 is SVGIG in the germline V gene (reference sequence). CDR3 length: 15 residues. The trim removed 2 bases at V and 4 bases at J, leaving 7 bases unmatched. The CDR3 nucleotides are TGTGCCTGGAGTCTCACGGGACAGGAGGGAAACACCATATATTTT. Protein: CAWSLTGQEGNTIYF.

This rearrangement joins TRBV7-3 to TRBJ2-1, with a tentative D call TRBD2 (5 bases). The CDR3 loop spans 13 amino acids. Germline values: CDR1 SGHTA, CDR2 FQGTGA. Trimming removed 8 bases from V and 3 bases from J, with 11 bases in between. The CDR3 bases are TGTGCCAGCGGACTCGACAACTACAATGAGCAGTTCTTC. Translated, it gives CASGLDNYNEQFF.

V is TRBV9 and J is TRBJ2-3, with 9 bases aligning to TRBD2. CDR3 length: 17 residues. Germline loops: CDR1 SGDLS, CDR2 YYNGEE. V dropped 4 bases and J dropped 8; count of bases not matched to a gene: 17. The CDR3 here is CASSSRVRGGHLGTQYF. In DNA form, the CDR3 reads TGTGCCAGCAGCTCTCGAGTGCGGGGGGGCCATTTAGGTACGCAGTATTTT.

This chain joins TRBV30 and TRBJ1-5; possibly TRBD1 for D (5 bases). Germline values: CDR1 GTSNPN, CDR2 SVGIG (reference sequence). The CDR3 extends over 13 amino acids. Trimming left V 1 base short and J 8 bases short, with 12 bases between. The CDR3 here is CAWSAGRGEPQHF. In DNA, the CDR3 is TGTGCCTGGAGTGCAGGGCGGGGGGAGCCCCAGCATTTT.

This clone was seen a few times. The CDR3, as DNA: TGTGCCAGCAGCACGGACAGGGGACCCTACGAGCAGTACTTC. Translation: CASSTDRGPYEQYF. The chain combines TRBV7-8 with TRBJ2-7, with 9 bases lining up with TRBD1. Germline trimming cut 5 bases from V and 2 bases from J; bases unmatched to any gene: 4. Looked up from germline, CDR1 is SGHVS and CDR2 is FQNEAQ. The CDR3 is 14 residues long. Full variable domain (outside the CDR3, taken from reference TRBV7-8 and TRBJ2-7): GAGVSQSPRYKVAKRGQDVALRCDPISGHVSLFWYQQALGQGPEFLTYFQNEAQLDKSGLPSDRFFAERPEGSVSTLKIQRTQQEDSAVYLCASSTDRGPYEQYFGPGTRLTVT.

CDR3 coding DNA: TGTGCCAGCAGCCTGGGGCTCCCAAGCTCCTATAATTCACCCCTCCACTTT. It yields the protein CASSLGLPSSYNSPLHF. The chain combines TRBV7-8 with TRBJ1-6, with D possibly matching TRBD1 (5 bases). V dropped 5 bases and J dropped 0 bases, with 14 bases sitting between them. Germline-derived CDR1 and CDR2 are SGHVS and FQNEAQ. The CDR3 extends over 17 amino acids.

This chain uses TRBV11-1 with TRBJ2-2, with TRBD2 matching over 13 bases. The CDR3 totals 16 residues. Germline trimming cut 5 bases from V and 5 bases from J; bases unmatched to any gene: 5. From germline, CDR1 is SGHAT and CDR2 FQDESV (reference sequence). CDR3 in amino acids: CASSPGTSGITGELFF. The CDR3, as DNA: TGTGCCAGCAGCCCCGGGACTAGCGGGATTACCGGGGAGCTGTTTTTT.

V gene TRBV28 combines with J gene TRBJ1-5; possibly TRBD1 for D (5 bases). The CDR3 covers 15 residues. Germline V gives CDR1 MDHEN, CDR2 SYDVKM. The V and J ends lost 10 bases and 3 bases respectively, with 19 bases between them. In nucleotides, the CDR3 is TGTGCCACCTACCTGACAGTCCTCCCCAATCAGCCCCAGCATTTT. Residues: CATYLTVLPNQPQHF.

This chain links TRBV28 with TRBJ2-7; 7 positions match TRBD2. The CDR3 is made up of 13 amino acids. Germline trimming cut 6 bases from V and 3 bases from J; bases unmatched to any gene: 5. Germline CDR1 is MDHEN and CDR2 is SYDVKM. The CDR3 loop reads CASSNSGFYEQYF. The CDR3 nucleotides read TGTGCCAGCAGCAATAGCGGGTTCTACGAGCAGTACTTC.

This chain's CDR3 is CASSMGQYQETQYF. CDR3 DNA sequence: TGTGCCAGCAGTATGGGACAGTACCAAGAGACCCAGTACTTC. The chain has TRBV6-5 and TRBJ2-5, with TRBD1 matching over 7 bases. The germline CDR1 and CDR2 sequences are MNHEY and SVGAGI. The junction had 3 bases not matched to a gene; V was cut back by 5 bases and J by 0 bases. The CDR3 extends over 14 amino acids.

This clone showed up just a few times. The germline gene is not matched at one end of the junction; a read error may be the cause. V gene TRBV14 combines with J gene TRBJ1-1, with 7 bases matching TRBD1. Germline V CDR1 and CDR2: SGHDN, FVKESK. The CDR3 has 15 residues. CDR3 loop: CASSRNTGVKTEAFF. CDR3 nucleotides: TGTGCCAGCAGTCGGAATACAGGGGTGAAGACTGAAGCTTTCTTT.

J is TRBJ1-1 and V is TRBV7-8; D uncertain. Germline CDR1 reads SGHVS; CDR2 reads FQNEAQ. The CDR3 consists of 14 residues. V lost 6 bases, J lost 4 bases, and 15 bases lay in between. DNA of the CDR3: TGTGCCAGCAGGGAACTTGTCGCAGGCACTGAAGCTTTCTTT. Its protein is CASRELVAGTEAFF. The full variable domain, with the rest looked up from reference TRBV7-8 and TRBJ1-1, is GAGVSQSPRYKVAKRGQDVALRCDPISGHVSLFWYQQALGQGPEFLTYFQNEAQLDKSGLPSDRFFAERPEGSVSTLKIQRTQQEDSAVYLCASRELVAGTEAFFGQGTRLTVV.

The chain employs TRBV15 and TRBJ2-1; 9 nucleotides match TRBD1. V was clipped by 0 bases and J by 8 bases; unmatched bases: 11. The CDR3 loop spans 17 amino acids. Germline V gives CDR1 LNHNV, CDR2 YYDKDF (reference sequence). The CDR3 nucleotides are TGTGCCACCAGCAGAGAGAGAGCAGCACAGGGGGCGGATGAGCAGTTCTTC. Its protein product is CATSRERAAQGADEQFF.

The chain carries TRBV5-1 and TRBJ2-1; 9 bases agree with TRBD1. The CDR3 loop spans 18 amino acids. Germline CDR1 is SGHRS and CDR2 is YFSETQ. Trimming took 0 bases from V and 7 from J; bases not matched to a gene: 14. This chain's CDR3 is CASSLAQPLDRGVNEQFF. CDR3 nucleotide sequence: TGCGCCAGCAGCTTGGCCCAACCCCTGGACAGGGGAGTAAATGAGCAGTTCTTC.

The table lists this clone with a few counts. V is TRBV7-6 and J is TRBJ2-7; 9 bases are shared with TRBD1. Germline CDR1 SGHVS, CDR2 FNYEAQ. The CDR3 is 13 residues long. Germline trimming cut 4 bases from V and 6 bases from J; bases unmatched to any gene: 4. The CDR3 reads CASSSSGQGEQYF. CDR3 DNA: TGTGCCAGCAGCTCTTCGGGACAGGGCGAGCAGTACTTC.